This T cell receptor beta chain was observed in a study of blood T cell repertoires in COVID-19 (TCRdb year 2020). Study-wide context: Collaborator samples came from the United States, Italy and Spain and covered acute and convalescent phases of COVID-19. The material from the prospective study consisted of cDNA or gDNA derived from T cells, B-cell-depleted T cells, or PBMCs. A de-identified subject ID, COVID-19 status, age in years and sex were almost always included in the sample metadata. Subjects who had been exposed to COVID-19, were actively infected with it, or had recovered from it provided the deeply sampled blood TCRbeta repertoires that made up the dataset. A freely available public database, intended as a resource for researchers studying the immune response to SARS-CoV-2, is where the repertoires were released. Samples were obtained from the ongoing ImmuneRACE study (first 160 participants) and from about 1,300 subjects provided by 6 global collaborators. Where available, HLA class I and class II types were obtained from metadata supplied by the sample provider rather than from assay-based typing.

TCRbeta CDR3 regions were amplified from genomic DNA using the immunoSEQ Assay, a bias-controlled multiplex PCR. In the authors' own workflow: The number of nucleated cells in each sample was estimated by amplification of reference gene primers within the assay. To quantify the absolute abundance of each unique TCRbeta CDR3 rearrangement, sequence reads were collapsed and filtered. For each sample, productive Simpson clonality was calculated as the square root of Simpson's diversity index across productive rearrangements. TCRdb re-hosts the immuneACCESS table, in-frame sequences only. Its copies lack some clones; in the studies checked, an unresolved V gene accounts for under half of them, and the cause for the rest is not known. V, J and clone size are taken as reported in that table, and D and trimming were inferred from the DNA itself. Counted in this sample were about 180,000 clones; about nine tenths of them appeared once. The ten largest clones add up to approximately 2.1% of the sample.

From its cysteine to its phenylalanine, the CDR3 spans 15 amino acids. Just CDR3 DNA is preserved here, 45 bases in frame from base 1. V is reduced by 1 base and J by 4 bases, leaving a spacing of 10 bases between them. Taken from the germline V gene, the CDR1 and CDR2 loops are SNHLY and FYNNEI. A second Seattle source provided samples from volunteer blood donors who had recovered from COVID-19. Each collaborating institution followed its own protocols to collect whole blood in K2EDTA tubes. For TCRbeta analysis, collaborator samples were shipped as frozen whole blood, as isolated PBMCs, or as DNA extracted from either sample type. About this clone itself: Its antigen specificity is not known. One base away there is no much larger clone; base qualities are not given.

The paper as a whole reports these results and caveats: The quantity of clinical and demographic metadata differed by source and by participant and was supplied without curation.

This receptor was taken from a man aged 18-30 years who had recovered from COVID-19. The rearrangement combines TRBV2 with TRBJ1-4; the D gene is not confidently resolved. Material for sequencing was peripheral blood. The encoded CDR3 is CASSEGRRINEKLFF. The DNA sequence is as follows: TGTGCCAGCAGTGAAGGGCGCAGGATTAATGAAAAACTGTTTTTT.